These 30 T cell receptor beta chains share one sample of origin, sequenced in a study of blood T cell repertoires in COVID-19. Profiling relied on immunoSEQ multiplex PCR, and the TCRdb table lists in-frame clones only, not all of them. This table holds tens of thousands of clones, just over 85% found once. The material sequenced was peripheral blood. The receptors derive from a man aged 45-65 years with active or convalescent COVID-19.

The chain has TRBV6-5 and TRBJ1-2, with unresolved D. The germline V gene has CDR1 MNHEY and CDR2 SVGAGI. Trimming removed 5 bases from V and 8 bases from J, with 12 bases in between. This CDR3 contains 12 residues. CDR3 coding DNA: TGTGCCAGCAGTCTTTCGGGTGGGGGCTACACCTTC. Protein product: CASSLSGGGYTF.

The chain combines TRBV7-6 with TRBJ2-6, with TRBD1 as a possible D gene (5 bases). V was cut by 5 bases and J by 2 bases, with 22 bases left in between. The V gene's germline CDR1 is SGHVS and CDR2 FNYEAQ. The CDR3 is 19 residues long. The CDR3 region is CASSPRAGNDWPGANVLTF. The DNA for the CDR3 is TGTGCCAGCAGCCCAAGGGCAGGGAACGATTGGCCTGGGGCCAACGTCCTGACTTTC.

The chain has TRBV18 and TRBJ1-6; the D gene is possibly TRBD1 (5 bases). Germline V gene data show CDR1 as KGHSH and CDR2 as LQKENI. The CDR3 runs to 15 residues. Trimming left V 4 bases short and J 8 bases short, with 15 bases between. CDR3 bases: TGTGCCAGCTCACACGACGGGACTAGGTATTCACCCCTCCACTTT. Translating it yields CASSHDGTRYSPLHF.

The table lists this clone with a few counts. This chain uses TRBV4-3 with TRBJ1-3; tentative D call: TRBD1 (6 bases). Trimming took 4 bases from V and 0 from J, leaving 19 bases between them. The CDR3 covers 18 residues. The V gene's germline CDR1 is LGHNA and CDR2 YSLEER. CDR3 DNA sequence: TGCGCCAGCAGCCGATCCATGGGGGCAGGGATCTCTGGAAACACCATATATTTT. The encoded protein is CASSRSMGAGISGNTIYF.

The rearrangement links TRBV6-5 to TRBJ1-4; TRBD1 is a possible D gene (5 bases). CDR3 length: 14 amino acids. Per the germline V gene, CDR1 is MNHEY and CDR2 is SVGAGI. V lost 5 bases to trimming and J lost 4 bases, with 11 bases between them. The CDR3 bases are TGTGCCAGCAGTCCGACAGTGATTAATGAAAAACTGTTTTTT. Translated: CASSPTVINEKLFF.

V usage is TRBV29-1 and J usage is TRBJ2-7; 10 bases are a match to TRBD1. The CDR3 runs to 14 residues. J lost 5 bases, V lost 7 bases, and 11 bases had no gene match. The V gene's germline CDR1 is SQVTM and CDR2 ANQGSEA. The CDR3 here is CSARRGTGEDEQYF. The CDR3 DNA is TGCAGCGCTAGGAGAGGGACAGGGGAAGACGAGCAGTACTTC.

This sequence joins TRBV10-3 and TRBJ2-5; tentatively, D is TRBD1 (6 bases). The CDR3 has 14 residues. With 9 bases removed from V and 5 bases from J, the gap between germline ends came to 19 bases. The germline CDR1 and CDR2 sequences are ENHRY and SYGVKD. In DNA, the CDR3 is TGTGCCATAAAAGGACAGCGAACAGGGGAGACCCAGTACTTC. It is translated as CAIKGQRTGETQYF.

There are a few counts of this clone. The rearrangement joins TRBV7-9 to TRBJ1-6; D is unclear. Per germline, CDR1 SEHNR and CDR2 FQNEAQ (reference sequence). The germline V and J ends were trimmed by 2 bases and 0 bases, with 8 bases remaining between them. The CDR3 loop spans 16 amino acids. The DNA for the CDR3 is TGTGCCAGCAGCTTATTGAGGAGCTCCTATAATTCACCCCTCCACTTT. The encoded protein is CASSLLRSSYNSPLHF. Drawing the rest from reference TRBV7-9 and TRBJ1-6, the complete variable domain is DTGVSQNPRHKITKRGQNVTFRCDPISEHNRLYWYRQTLGQGPEFLTYFQNEAQLEKSRLLSDRFSAERPKGSFSTLEIQRTEQGDSAMYLCASSLLRSSYNSPLHFGNGTRLTVT.

The V gene is TRBV3-1 (or the pseudogene TRBV3-2), the J gene TRBJ1-6; TRBD1 matches at 8 bases. Germline-derived CDR1 and CDR2 are LGHDT and YNNKEL (reference sequence). The CDR3 sequence is 16 residues long. The trim removed 5 bases at V and 6 bases at J, leaving 9 bases unmatched. The CDR3 protein is CASSIRGGQGNSPLHF. CDR3 DNA: TGTGCCAGCAGCATAAGGGGTGGACAGGGTAATTCACCCCTCCACTTT.

This rearrangement joins TRBV5-1 to TRBJ2-7, with unresolved D. CDR3 length: 14 amino acids. CDR1 is SGHRS, CDR2 YFSETQ, per germline. Trimming took off 4 bases at V and 2 bases at J, with 13 bases between the two ends. CDR3 DNA: TGCGCCAGCAGCCCAGACATAGTCCCCTACGAGCAGTACTTC. Encoded protein: CASSPDIVPYEQYF.

The J gene is TRBJ1-3, the V gene TRBV21-1; TRBD1 was called by the table and not checked on the DNA. TRBV21-1 is reported as a pseudogene. The CDR3 runs to 16 residues. The CDR3 loop reads CASGVLTGVSGNTIYF. Written as DNA, the CDR3 is TGTGCCAGCGGGGTACTAACAGGGGTTTCTGGAAACACCATATATTTT.

The chain links TRBV28 to TRBJ2-7; 12 bases match TRBD2. The CDR3 extends over 15 amino acids. With V trimmed by 6 bases and J by 4 bases, 7 bases remained unmatched. Germline V gene data show CDR1 as MDHEN and CDR2 as SYDVKM. CDR3: CASSPTSGGVYEQYF. DNA of the CDR3: TGTGCCAGCAGCCCGACTAGCGGGGGAGTGTACGAGCAGTACTTC.

In this sample, this clone turned up a few times. This chain connects TRBV6-1 to TRBJ2-2; 7 positions match TRBD2. With 0 bases clipped from V and 1 base from J, the junction kept 8 bases outside the gene matches. The length of the CDR3 is 18 residues. CDR1 MNHNS and CDR2 SASEGT come from the germline V gene. CDR3 region: CASSEALLKRGNTGELFF. DNA of the CDR3: TGTGCCAGCAGTGAAGCGCTTCTTAAGCGGGGGAACACCGGGGAGCTGTTTTTT.

V is TRBV5-1 and J is TRBJ2-2; 7 nucleotides match TRBD1. J gave up 5 bases and V 0 bases, and 10 bases lay outside the gene matches. CDR1 and CDR2 from the germline V gene are SGHRS and YFSETQ. CDR3 length: 17 residues. The CDR3 DNA is TGCGCCAGCAGCTTGGGGGGTACCGGGACAGTGACCGGGGAGCTGTTTTTT. It yields the protein CASSLGGTGTVTGELFF.

Only a few counts were recorded for this clone. The V and J genes are TRBV5-1 and TRBJ2-2; D might be TRBD2 (5 bases). The CDR3 has 16 residues. The germline V gene has CDR1 SGHRS and CDR2 YFSETQ. Between the trimmed V and J ends, which lost 0 bases and 7 bases, there was a span of 16 bases. The CDR3 loop reads CASSLGPGGVSGELFF. The CDR3 coding sequence is TGCGCCAGCAGCTTGGGCCCTGGAGGTGTGAGCGGGGAGCTGTTTTTT.

The chain uses TRBV7-2 and TRBJ2-5, with D perhaps TRBD1 (5 bases). Germline CDR1 SGHTA, CDR2 FQGNSA. There are 15 residues in the CDR3. The V gene lost 1 base and the J gene lost 5 bases, with 14 bases spanning the gap. This chain's CDR3 is CASSLGVRVGETQYF. DNA for the CDR3: TGTGCCAGCAGCTTAGGGGTCAGGGTCGGCGAGACCCAGTACTTC.

This sequence joins TRBV6-5 and TRBJ2-5; no firm D call. V was cut by 1 base and J by 5 bases, with 11 bases left in between. This CDR3 comprises 14 residues. Looked up from germline, CDR1 is MNHEY and CDR2 is SVGAGI. The CDR3 sequence: CASSYLGFGETQYF. CDR3 bases: TGTGCCAGCAGTTACTTGGGTTTCGGGGAGACCCAGTACTTC.

The chain has TRBV9 and TRBJ1-1, with 8 bases lining up with TRBD1. The germline V gene has CDR1 SGDLS and CDR2 YYNGEE. V lost 4 bases and J lost 6; bases outside the gene matches: 8. There are 14 residues in the CDR3. The CDR3 reads CASSSGQGVPEAFF. The CDR3 coding sequence is TGTGCCAGCAGCTCAGGACAGGGAGTCCCTGAAGCTTTCTTT. The full variable domain, in which reference TRBV9 and TRBJ1-1 provide the parts outside the CDR3, is DSGVTQTPKHLITATGQRVTLRCSPRSGDLSVYWYQQSLDQGLQFLIQYYNGEERAKGNILERFSAQQFPDLHSELNLSSLELGDSALYFCASSSGQGVPEAFFGQGTRLTVV.

The gene calls are TRBV28 and TRBJ2-7, with D possibly being TRBD1 (6 bases). From germline, CDR1 is MDHEN and CDR2 SYDVKM. The CDR3 length is 13 residues. V shed 2 bases and J shed 6 bases, with 11 bases lying between them. DNA of the CDR3: TGTGCCAGCAGTTTAAGCAGGGGAAGCGAGCAGTACTTC. The encoded protein is CASSLSRGSEQYF.

The chain uses TRBV2 and TRBJ1-5; the D is unclear. V was shortened by 7 bases and J by 6 bases, with 16 bases between the two germline ends. The germline V gene encodes CDR1 SNHLY and CDR2 FYNNEI. The CDR3 covers 14 residues. The CDR3 region is CASMLGKVGQPQHF. In DNA form, the CDR3 reads TGTGCCAGCATGCTCGGGAAAGTTGGTCAGCCCCAGCATTTT.

The chain is built from TRBV28 and TRBJ2-1; 8 nucleotides match TRBD2. CDR3 length equals 15 residues. Germline V lookup: CDR1 MDHEN, CDR2 SYDVKM. V lost 8 bases to trimming and J lost 0 bases; unmatched junction nucleotides: 6. The CDR3 bases are TGTGCCAGCTCTTCGGCGGGAGGCTCCTACAATGAGCAGTTCTTC. Translated, it gives CASSSAGGSYNEQFF.

The chain's CDR3 is CASSRGTNLHTDTQYF. CDR3 DNA sequence: TGTGCCAGCAGTAGGGGGACCAATCTACACACAGATACGCAGTATTTT. The rearrangement links TRBV6-2 or TRBV6-3 to TRBJ2-3; D possibly corresponds to TRBD1 (6 bases). Germline-derived CDR1 and CDR2 are MNHEY and SVGEGT. Trimming took 5 bases from V and 2 from J, leaving 17 bases between them. This CDR3 has 16 amino acids.

Only a few counts were recorded for this clone. V usage is TRBV30 and J usage is TRBJ2-1; 7 nucleotides align to TRBD1. Germline CDR1 and CDR2: GTSNPN and SVGIG (reference sequence). The CDR3 extends over 12 amino acids. V lost 8 bases and J lost 0; bases outside the gene matches: 1. CDR3 in DNA: TGTGCCGCAGGGGGCTCCTACAATGAGCAGTTCTTC. It is translated as CAAGGSYNEQFF.

V usage is TRBV20-1 and J usage is TRBJ2-5; 7 bases agree with TRBD1. The J segment lost 5 bases and the V segment lost 3 bases, leaving 9 bases of the junction unmatched. Germline V lookup: CDR1 DFQATT, CDR2 SNEGSKA (reference sequence). The CDR3 runs 14 residues. The CDR3: CSASQIKGAETQYF. The CDR3 DNA sequence: TGCAGTGCTAGTCAGATTAAGGGGGCTGAGACCCAGTACTTC.

This clone was picked up a small number of times. The chain has TRBV30 and TRBJ1-6, with TRBD1 as a possible D gene (5 bases). This CDR3 spans 14 amino acids. The V end was cut by 8 bases, the J end by 7 bases, with 18 bases between. Germline CDR1 reads GTSNPN; CDR2 reads SVGIG (reference sequence). The CDR3 here is CAATPQGPNSPLHF. The CDR3, as DNA: TGTGCCGCTACCCCCCAGGGCCCGAATTCACCCCTCCACTTT. The whole variable domain, filled in from reference TRBV30 and TRBJ1-6, reads SQTIHQWPATLVQPVGSPLSLECTVEGTSNPNLYWYRQAAGRGLQLLFYSVGIGQISSEVPQNLSASRPQDRQFILSSKKLLLSDSGFYLCAATPQGPNSPLHFGNGTRLTVT.

V usage is TRBV24-1 and J usage is TRBJ1-3; a possible D gene is TRBD1 (5 bases). The CDR3 loop spans 17 amino acids. The germline gives CDR1 KGHDR, CDR2 SFDVKD. The germline V and J ends were trimmed by 9 bases and 0 bases, with 20 bases remaining between them. The CDR3 loop reads CATSQAGGGSSGNTIYF. The CDR3 region has the DNA TGTGCCACCTCCCAGGCAGGCGGGGGAAGCTCTGGAAACACCATATATTTT.

CDR3 in DNA: TGTGCCAGCACCAAAAGGGCGGGGGTTGACACCGGGGAGCTGTTTTTT. Translated, it gives CASTKRAGVDTGELFF. The chain joins TRBV2 to TRBJ2-2, with TRBD2 identical over 7 bases. Germline V gives CDR1 SNHLY, CDR2 FYNNEI. V lost 7 bases and J lost 3; bases outside the gene matches: 11. This CDR3 has 16 amino acids.

The V call is TRBV30, the J call TRBJ2-2, with TRBD2 matching 12 bases. The CDR3 is 16 residues long. CDR1 and CDR2 (germline): GTSNPN, SVGIG (reference sequence). V lost 3 bases and J lost 4; bases outside the gene matches: 6. The CDR3 nucleotides read TGTGCCTGGAGCAAATCTAGCGGGAGGGCCACCGGGGAGCTGTTTTTT. Translating gives CAWSKSSGRATGELFF.

The chain links TRBV6-5 to TRBJ2-3; D might be TRBD2 (6 bases). V dropped 5 bases and J dropped 0 bases, with 12 bases sitting between them. The CDR3 length is 15 residues. CDR1 and CDR2 from the germline V gene are MNHEY and SVGAGI. CDR3 region: CASSRGSVSTDTQYF. The CDR3, as DNA: TGTGCCAGCAGTCGGGGGTCAGTTAGCACAGATACGCAGTATTTT.

This chain connects TRBV6-5 to TRBJ1-1; D gene uncertain. This CDR3 has 14 amino acids. Germline V gene data show CDR1 as MNHEY and CDR2 as SVGAGI. Trimming cost V 6 bases and J 1 base, with 12 bases left between them. CDR3 in amino acids: CASRLPPGNTEAFF. The CDR3 DNA reads as TGTGCCAGCAGACTCCCCCCGGGGAACACTGAAGCTTTCTTT.